This record concerns one T cell receptor beta chain sequence. Generated by immunoSEQ multiplex PCR, the TCRdb table keeps only in-frame clones and is missing some. The sample contains hundreds of thousands of clones, roughly 87% of which appear only once. Germline-derived CDR1 and CDR2 are SGHRS and YFSETQ. This CDR3 spans 16 amino acids. J lost 1 base, V lost 0 bases, and 1 base had no gene match. The data belong to a study of blood T cell repertoires in COVID-19. Study in general: Material from acute and convalescent COVID-19 was sourced from the United States, Italy and Spain. The analysed material was cDNA or gDNA that came from T cells, B-cell-depleted T cells, or PBMCs.

The genes are TRBV5-1 and TRBJ1-1; 12 bases align to TRBD1. The source of this sequence is a man aged 18 to 30 with COVID-19, enrolled during active disease. Material: peripheral blood. The CDR3 coding sequence is TGCGCCAGCAGCTTGGGGGGACAGGGGGCGAACACTGAAGCTTTCTTT. Its protein product is CASSLGGQGANTEAFF.